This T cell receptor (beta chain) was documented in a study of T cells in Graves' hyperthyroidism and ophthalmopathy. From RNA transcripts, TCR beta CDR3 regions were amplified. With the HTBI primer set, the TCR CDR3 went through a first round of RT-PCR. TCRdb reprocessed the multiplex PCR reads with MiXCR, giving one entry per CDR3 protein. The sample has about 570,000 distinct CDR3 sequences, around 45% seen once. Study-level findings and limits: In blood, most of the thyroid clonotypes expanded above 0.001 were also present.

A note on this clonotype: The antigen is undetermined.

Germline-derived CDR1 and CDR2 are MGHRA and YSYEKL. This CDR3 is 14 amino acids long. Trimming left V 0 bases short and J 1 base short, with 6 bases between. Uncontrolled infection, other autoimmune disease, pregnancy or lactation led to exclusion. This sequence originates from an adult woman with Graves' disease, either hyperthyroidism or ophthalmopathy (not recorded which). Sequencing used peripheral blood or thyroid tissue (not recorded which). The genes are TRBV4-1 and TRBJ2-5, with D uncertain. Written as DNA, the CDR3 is TGCGCCAGCAGCCAAGACGGAAGCCAAGAGACCCAGTACTTC. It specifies CASSQDGSQETQYF.